The 19 T cell receptor beta chains reported below all come from one sample, sequenced in a study of CD4 T cells in relation to SARS-CoV-2 and coronaviruses. The table came from immunoSEQ multiplex PCR; TCRdb's copy has only in-frame clones and leaves some out. The sample gives tens of thousands of clones, roughly 70% of which show up once; approximately 12% is in the top ten. No antigens are known for them. Before the COVID-19 pandemic, during about 2010-2018, CD4+ T cells were taken from unexposed donors. After about 11 days of culture, CD4+ T cells were isolated. The sample comprised CD4+ T cells from PBMCs, cultured in vitro. The receptor source for this set is a human donor in good health.

By proportion, this clone is medium-sized. The V gene is TRBV7-2, the J gene TRBJ1-2; 8 nucleotides agree with TRBD1. Trimming took 4 bases from V and 7 from J; bases not matched to a gene: 8. CDR3 length: 14 amino acids. CDR1 SGHTA and CDR2 FQGNSA come from the germline V gene. CDR3 sequence reads: CASSSIRGHGGYTF. CDR3 nucleotides: TGTGCCAGCAGCTCAATCAGGGGGCACGGTGGCTACACCTTC.

The chain links TRBV28 to TRBJ2-1; D not certain. The ends were cut back, 4 bases at V and 4 bases at J, with 14 bases in the middle. In germline, CDR1 is MDHEN, CDR2 SYDVKM. The CDR3 is made up of 15 amino acids. The CDR3 reads CASSSPAVGYNEQFF. CDR3 nucleotides: TGTGCCAGCAGTTCCCCAGCTGTAGGGTACAATGAGCAGTTCTTC.

This chain connects TRBV11-2 to TRBJ1-5; D is unclear. Germline V gene data show CDR1 as SGHAT and CDR2 as FQNNGV. V lost 5 bases and J lost 0, with 5 bases in between. CDR3 length equals 13 residues. The CDR3 bases are TGTGCCAGCAGCCCGAGTAGCAATCAGCCCCAGCATTTT. Its protein is CASSPSSNQPQHF.

Here the CDR3 DNA reads TGTGCCAGCAGCCAAGCCCCGAGCCACGAGCAGTACTTC. Translating gives CASSQAPSHEQYF. This chain connects TRBV3-1 (or the pseudogene TRBV3-2) to TRBJ2-7, with D unclear. V dropped 1 base and J dropped 5 bases, with 9 bases sitting between them. The CDR3 has 13 residues. Germline CDR1 LGHDT, CDR2 YNNKEL (reference sequence).

The chain has TRBV6-6 and TRBJ1-6; 11 nucleotides match TRBD1. Germline V gives CDR1 MNHNY, CDR2 SVGAGI (reference sequence). The CDR3 runs 15 residues. V was pared by 6 bases and J by 7 bases, with 5 bases of the junction left unmatched. CDR3 nucleotides: TGTGCCAGCAGATCTGGACAGGGGGCGAATTCACCCCTCCACTTT. Translation gives CASRSGQGANSPLHF.

The rearrangement joins TRBV3-1 (or the pseudogene TRBV3-2) to TRBJ1-2; a possible D gene is TRBD1 (6 bases). In germline, CDR1 is LGHDT, CDR2 YNNKEL (reference sequence). There are 16 residues in the CDR3. Trimming cost V 4 bases and J 4 bases, with 19 bases left between them. DNA of the CDR3: TGTGCCAGCAGCCGTGCGGGGGGCCTCCGGGGCTATGGCTACACCTTC. Translation: CASSRAGGLRGYGYTF.

The chain joins TRBV25-1 to TRBJ1-6; the D gene is possibly TRBD1 (5 bases). The V and J ends lost 4 bases and 0 bases respectively, with 16 bases between them. CDR1 and CDR2 (germline): MGHDK, SYGVNS. The CDR3 extends over 18 amino acids. The CDR3 bases are TGTGCCAGCAGTGGGAAGGAGAGGGGTACCTCCTATAATTCACCCCTCCACTTT. It is translated as CASSGKERGTSYNSPLHF.

The chain is built from TRBV7-3 and TRBJ2-1, with a possible D match to TRBD2 (5 bases). CDR3 length equals 16 residues. CDR1 is SGHTA, CDR2 FQGTGA, per germline. V shed 0 bases and J shed 6 bases, with 15 bases lying between them. CDR3 amino acids: CASSLTPKGGPNEQFF. The CDR3 nucleotides are TGTGCCAGCAGCTTAACCCCCAAAGGAGGTCCCAATGAGCAGTTCTTC.

The rearrangement joins TRBV19 to TRBJ1-2, with 7 bases matching TRBD1. From germline, CDR1 is LNHDA and CDR2 SQIVND (reference sequence). Unmatched junction bases numbered 5, after V lost 6 bases and J lost 4 bases. The CDR3 is 13 residues long. The CDR3 spells CASSMGQTYGYTF. CDR3 DNA: TGTGCCAGTAGCATGGGACAGACCTATGGCTACACCTTC.

The chain combines TRBV7-7 with TRBJ2-1; D assignment may be TRBD1 or TRBD2 (6 bases each). This CDR3 has 15 residues. CDR1 SSHAT and CDR2 FNYEAQ come from the germline V gene (reference sequence). V gave up 5 bases and J gave up 9 bases, with 20 bases separating them. Here the CDR3 reads CASSLEGGSLAEQFF. CDR3 in DNA: TGTGCCAGCAGCCTCGAAGGGGGGTCACTTGCTGAGCAGTTCTTC.

This chain joins TRBV2 and TRBJ1-5; unclear D gene. The CDR3 covers 13 residues. From germline, CDR1 is SNHLY and CDR2 FYNNEI. V was pared by 7 bases and J by 4 bases, with 11 bases between. CDR3 sequence: CASTFGLNQPQHF. The DNA of the CDR3 is TGTGCCAGCACCTTCGGGCTGAATCAGCCCCAGCATTTT.

The chain employs TRBV18 and TRBJ1-2; TRBD1 agrees at 7 bases. CDR3 length: 16 amino acids. The ends lost 2 bases at V and 4 bases at J; junction bases unmatched: 10. Germline V gives CDR1 KGHSH, CDR2 LQKENI. The chain's CDR3 is CASSPAGGDSLYGYTF. The CDR3 nucleotides read TGTGCCAGCTCACCAGCGGGAGGGGACAGCCTCTATGGCTACACCTTC.

The rearrangement joins TRBV5-6 to TRBJ2-7; 9 bases align to TRBD1. The ends lost 2 bases at V and 3 bases at J; junction bases unmatched: 9. This CDR3 comprises 16 residues. Germline V gene data show CDR1 as SGHDT and CDR2 as YYEEEE. The CDR3 DNA follows: TGTGCCAGCAGCTTTCCAAACCCGGGACAGGGCTACGAGCAGTACTTC. Its translation: CASSFPNPGQGYEQYF.

V and J are TRBV7-2 and TRBJ2-2; the match to TRBD2 covers 10 bases. Losses at the gene ends were 3 bases for V and 7 bases for J; bases not matched to a gene: 8. The CDR3 consists of 16 residues. CDR1 and CDR2 from the germline V gene are SGHTA and FQGNSA. The CDR3 loop reads CASSFGLAGVVGELFF. The CDR3 bases are TGTGCCAGCAGCTTTGGGCTAGCGGGAGTAGTCGGGGAGCTGTTTTTT.

In this sample, this clone turned up once. The chain recombines TRBV19 with TRBJ2-7, with TRBD2 matching 9 bases. The CDR3 sequence is 15 residues long. Germline V CDR1 and CDR2: LNHDA, SQIVND (reference sequence). V lost 4 bases, J lost 1 base, and 5 bases stayed unmatched. The CDR3 region is CASSTHSGGSYEQYF. The CDR3 DNA follows: TGTGCCAGTAGTACCCATAGCGGGGGATCCTACGAGCAGTACTTC.

This clone was counted a single time. The rearrangement links TRBV19 to TRBJ1-1; TRBD1 aligns across 7 bases. The V segment lost 2 bases and the J segment 1 base; nucleotides outside the gene matches: 1. The CDR3 runs to 14 residues. Germline loops: CDR1 LNHDA, CDR2 SQIVND (reference sequence). CDR3 region: CASSIKGANTEAFF. The DNA of the CDR3 is TGTGCCAGTAGTATAAAGGGGGCGAACACTGAAGCTTTCTTT.

This clone was found a few times. The V gene is TRBV29-1, the J gene TRBJ2-5; D may correspond to TRBD1 or TRBD2 (5 bases each). There are 12 residues in the CDR3. V was pared by 6 bases and J by 0 bases, with 8 bases between. Germline assignment: CDR1 SQVTM and CDR2 ANQGSEA. The CDR3 coding sequence is TGCAGCGTCCAGGGACACCAAGAGACCCAGTACTTC. This translates into CSVQGHQETQYF.

In nucleotides, the CDR3 is TGTGCCAGCAGTCAGGGCGCTAGCACAGATACGCAGTATTTT. It yields the protein CASSQGASTDTQYF. The chain uses TRBV11-3 and TRBJ2-3, with D maybe TRBD1 (5 bases). Trimming stripped 6 bases from V and 0 bases from J, with 10 bases between. The CDR3 runs to 14 residues. Germline V gives CDR1 SGHNT, CDR2 YENEEA.

V gene TRBV7-2 combines with J gene TRBJ2-7; 11 bases align to TRBD2. The germline V gene has CDR1 SGHTA and CDR2 FQGNSA. The CDR3 covers 17 residues. V lost 5 bases, J lost 3 bases, and 12 bases stayed unmatched. This CDR3 reads CASSPDVLAGGLYEQYF. The CDR3 DNA is TGTGCCAGCAGCCCCGACGTCCTAGCGGGGGGCCTCTACGAGCAGTACTTC.